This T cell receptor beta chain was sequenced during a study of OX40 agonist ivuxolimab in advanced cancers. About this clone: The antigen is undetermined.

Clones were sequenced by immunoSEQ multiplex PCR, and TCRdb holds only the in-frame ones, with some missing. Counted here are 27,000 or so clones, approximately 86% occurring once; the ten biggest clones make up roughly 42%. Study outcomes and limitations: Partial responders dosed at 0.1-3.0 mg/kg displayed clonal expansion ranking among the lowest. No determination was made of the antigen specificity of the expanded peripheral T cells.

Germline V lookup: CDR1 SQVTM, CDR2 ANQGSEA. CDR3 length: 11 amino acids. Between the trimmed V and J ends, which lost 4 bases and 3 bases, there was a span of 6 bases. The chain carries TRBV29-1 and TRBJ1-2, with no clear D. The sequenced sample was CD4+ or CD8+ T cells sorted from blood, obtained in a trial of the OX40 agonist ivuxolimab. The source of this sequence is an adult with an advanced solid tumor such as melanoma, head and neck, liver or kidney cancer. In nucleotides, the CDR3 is TGCAGCGTTGTAGAAGACTATGGCTACACCTTC. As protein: CSVVEDYGYTF.